The 23 T cell receptor beta chains below were found in one sample sequenced in a study of control samples from healthy donors and cancer patients. The data were produced by immunoSEQ multiplex PCR, yet TCRdb's version contains in-frame clones alone and is incomplete. The sample shows roughly 130,000 clones, 85% to 95% of them seen only once. Sample: blood. Source of these receptors: a man aged 18 to 30 in good health.

The DNA of the CDR3 is TGTGCCAGCAGTCAAACGGGACAGGGATATGTCAAAAACATTCAGTACTTC. It is translated as CASSQTGQGYVKNIQYF. The chain uses TRBV27 and TRBJ2-4; 9 bases agree with TRBD1. The CDR3 loop spans 17 amino acids. Germline V lookup: CDR1 MNHEY, CDR2 SMNVEV (reference sequence). V trimming: 5 bases; J trimming: 3 bases; junction bases outside the gene matches: 11.

The chain is built from TRBV10-3 and TRBJ2-1; 9 positions agree with TRBD1. Trimming took 5 bases from V and 0 from J; bases not matched to a gene: 5. From germline, CDR1 is ENHRY and CDR2 SYGVKD. The CDR3 totals 16 residues. In nucleotides, the CDR3 is TGTGCCATCAGTAACGACAGGGGGTACTCCTACAATGAGCAGTTCTTC. Protein product: CAISNDRGYSYNEQFF.

The chain uses TRBV29-1 and TRBJ1-2; TRBD1 aligns across 7 bases. Germline trimming cut 5 bases from V and 4 bases from J; bases unmatched to any gene: 16. Germline CDR1 reads SQVTM; CDR2 reads ANQGSEA. The CDR3 runs 16 residues. The DNA for the CDR3 is TGCAGCGTTCCCCTCGGCTATGACAGGGCCGGCTATGGCTACACCTTC. Its translation is CSVPLGYDRAGYGYTF. Together with reference TRBV29-1 and TRBJ1-2, the CDR3 gives the full variable domain: SAVISQKPSRDICQRGTSLTIQCQVDSQVTMMFWYRQQPGQSLTLIATANQGSEATYESGFVIDKFPISRPNLTFSTLTVSNMSPEDSSIYLCSVPLGYDRAGYGYTFGSGTRLTVV.

The chain carries TRBV5-1 and TRBJ2-5; 8 bases match TRBD2. CDR3 length equals 18 residues. Trimming took 2 bases from V and 0 from J; bases not matched to a gene: 12. CDR1 is SGHRS and CDR2 is YFSETQ in the germline V gene. CDR3 nucleotide sequence: TGCGCCAGCAGCTTCGGGGGGGCCGGGGCGAAGTACCAAGAGACCCAGTACTTC. Amino acids: CASSFGGAGAKYQETQYF.

V is TRBV9 and J is TRBJ2-5; D is uncertain. V was trimmed by 4 bases and J by 5 bases, leaving 15 bases between them. The CDR3 consists of 14 residues. Germline V gene lookup returns CDR1 SGDLS and CDR2 YYNGEE. Here the CDR3 reads CASSPQAVPETQYF. The DNA for the CDR3 is TGTGCCAGCAGCCCCCAGGCGGTACCCGAGACCCAGTACTTC.

The chain joins TRBV2 to TRBJ2-7; unclear D gene. V shed 4 bases and J shed 1 base, with 14 bases lying between them. Germline CDR1 is SNHLY and CDR2 is FYNNEI. The CDR3 runs to 15 residues. Here the CDR3 reads CASSGQAAVSYEQYF. Written as DNA, the CDR3 is TGTGCCAGCAGTGGCCAGGCAGCTGTGTCCTACGAGCAGTACTTC.

Concerning this clone: The identical CDR3 is also encoded by other nucleotide sequences in the sample. The chain couples TRBV3-1 (or the pseudogene TRBV3-2) to TRBJ1-1, with no clear D. Germline lookup yields CDR1 LGHDT and CDR2 YNNKEL (reference sequence). Trimming took off 3 bases at V and 2 bases at J, with 7 bases between the two ends. The CDR3 has 13 residues. CDR3 bases: TGTGCCAGCAGCCAGGGCAGAAACACTGAAGCTTTCTTT. This encodes CASSQGRNTEAFF.

The chain recombines TRBV27 with TRBJ2-7, with 7 bases that match TRBD1. This CDR3 is 16 amino acids long. CDR1 is MNHEY and CDR2 is SMNVEV in the germline V gene (reference sequence). The V and J ends lost 1 base and 0 bases, in that order; junction bases with no gene match: 6. The DNA of the CDR3 is TGTGCCAGCAGTTTATTTTCAGGGGGTGCCTCCTACGAGCAGTACTTC. Translation gives CASSLFSGGASYEQYF.

V gene TRBV30 combines with J gene TRBJ1-2; 7 nucleotides match TRBD1. Trimming removed 0 bases from V and 4 bases from J; junction bases left unmatched: 5. Germline lookup yields CDR1 GTSNPN and CDR2 SVGIG (reference sequence). CDR3 length equals 14 residues. CDR3 nucleotide sequence: TGTGCCTGGAGTGTACCCGGGACAGCCTATGGCTACACCTTC. It encodes CAWSVPGTAYGYTF.

The V gene is TRBV29-1, the J gene TRBJ2-1; D gene uncertain. Germline V gene lookup returns CDR1 SQVTM and CDR2 ANQGSEA. The CDR3 length is 10 residues. The V and J ends lost 4 bases and 10 bases respectively, with 8 bases between them. CDR3 nucleotides: TGCAGCGTTGGTTTCCCCGAGCAGTTCTTC. Amino acids: CSVGFPEQFF.

The J gene is TRBJ1-1, the V gene TRBV14; D gene uncertain. The CDR3 consists of 14 residues. Looked up from germline, CDR1 is SGHDN and CDR2 is FVKESK. With 1 base removed from V and 1 base from J, the gap between germline ends came to 7 bases. CDR3 region: CASSQGLGNTEAFF. DNA of the CDR3: TGTGCCAGCAGCCAAGGTTTAGGGAACACTGAAGCTTTCTTT.

This chain connects TRBV6-2 or TRBV6-3 to TRBJ1-5, with D uncertain. The germline V and J ends were trimmed by 2 bases and 3 bases, with 8 bases remaining between them. CDR3 length: 14 amino acids. Germline loops: CDR1 MNHEY, CDR2 SVGEGT. The CDR3 nucleotides are TGTGCCAGCAGTTACGCTGGATACAATCAGCCCCAGCATTTT. It yields the protein CASSYAGYNQPQHF.

The J gene is TRBJ2-3, the V gene TRBV5-4, with D possibly matching TRBD1 (5 bases). The CDR3 length is 15 residues. V was pared by 0 bases and J by 4 bases, with 12 bases between. Germline CDR1 and CDR2: SGHNT and YYREEE (reference sequence). Written as DNA, the CDR3 is TGTGCCAGCAGCTTGGGGGGCGCTTCATCAGATACGCAGTATTTT. Protein: CASSLGGASSDTQYF.

This clone was counted once. This chain uses TRBV7-7 with TRBJ2-6; D possibly uses TRBD1 or TRBD2 (5 bases each). CDR3 length: 17 residues. The germline V gene has CDR1 SSHAT and CDR2 FNYEAQ (reference sequence). V was shortened by 3 bases and J by 0 bases, with 12 bases between the two germline ends. CDR3 region: CASSLGTLVSGANVLTF. CDR3 in DNA: TGTGCCAGCAGCTTGGGGACCTTGGTCTCTGGGGCCAACGTCCTGACTTTC.

The rearrangement links TRBV19 to TRBJ2-1; 7 bases are shared with TRBD2. This CDR3 comprises 17 residues. With 0 bases clipped from V and 2 bases from J, the junction kept 7 bases outside the gene matches. CDR1 LNHDA and CDR2 SQIVND come from the germline V gene (reference sequence). The chain's CDR3 is CASSIDIASGTYNEQFF. The CDR3 bases are TGTGCCAGTAGTATAGATATCGCTAGCGGTACCTACAATGAGCAGTTCTTC.

This chain links TRBV27 with TRBJ1-1; 11 bases are a match to TRBD1. The CDR3 length is 14 residues. With 5 bases clipped from V and 5 bases from J, the junction kept 4 bases outside the gene matches. Germline loops: CDR1 MNHEY, CDR2 SMNVEV (reference sequence). The CDR3 loop reads CASSPDRGRTEAFF. CDR3 DNA: TGTGCCAGCAGTCCGGACAGGGGGCGAACTGAAGCTTTCTTT.

The J gene is TRBJ2-5, the V gene TRBV6-5; D may be TRBD2 (6 bases). The CDR3 extends over 15 amino acids. With 6 bases removed from V and 0 bases from J, the gap between germline ends came to 14 bases. Germline V CDR1 and CDR2: MNHEY, SVGAGI. CDR3 DNA: TGTGCCAGCAGCCCCCCGGGGGACGACCAAGAGACCCAGTACTTC. This translates into CASSPPGDDQETQYF.

V usage is TRBV9 and J usage is TRBJ1-4; D gene uncertain. The CDR3 sequence is 16 residues long. Germline CDR1 is SGDLS and CDR2 is YYNGEE. Trimming pared 0 bases from V and 0 bases from J, leaving 9 bases between. DNA of the CDR3: TGTGCCAGCAGCGTAGCCCCAGGCGCAACTAATGAAAAACTGTTTTTT. Translating it yields CASSVAPGATNEKLFF. Combining the CDR3 with reference TRBV9 and TRBJ1-4 gives the whole variable domain DSGVTQTPKHLITATGQRVTLRCSPRSGDLSVYWYQQSLDQGLQFLIQYYNGEERAKGNILERFSAQQFPDLHSELNLSSLELGDSALYFCASSVAPGATNEKLFFGSGTQLSVL.

V gene TRBV2 combines with J gene TRBJ1-1; the match to TRBD1 covers 7 bases. The CDR3 is made up of 15 amino acids. V shed 6 bases, J shed 1 base, and the junction held 8 bases outside the gene matches. From germline, CDR1 is SNHLY and CDR2 FYNNEI. In DNA, the CDR3 is TGTGCCAGCAGGCTATCGACAGGGAAGAACACTGAAGCTTTCTTT. It yields the protein CASRLSTGKNTEAFF.

The chain carries TRBV4-1 and TRBJ1-4, with D perhaps matching TRBD1 (5 bases). There are 14 residues in the CDR3. Germline V gene data show CDR1 as MGHRA and CDR2 as YSYEKL. V shed 1 base and J shed 8 bases, with 11 bases lying between them. CDR3 region: CASSQGLGGEKLFF. DNA of the CDR3: TGCGCCAGCAGCCAAGGCCTCGGGGGGGAAAAACTGTTTTTT.

The V and J genes are TRBV6-1 and TRBJ2-7, with D perhaps TRBD1 (7 bases). The V end was cut by 1 base, the J end by 1 base, with 11 bases between. CDR1 MNHNS and CDR2 SASEGT come from the germline V gene. The CDR3 is made up of 15 amino acids. The CDR3 coding sequence is TGTGCCAGCAGTGAAGAGGCGGGACAGTCCTACGAGCAGTACTTC. Translated, it gives CASSEEAGQSYEQYF.

This chain uses TRBV12-3 or TRBV12-4 with TRBJ1-1; D unresolved. Between the trimmed V and J ends, which lost 3 bases and 6 bases, there was a span of 5 bases. CDR3 size: 11 residues. The CDR3 coding sequence is TGTGCCAGCAGTTTTAGCTCTGAAGCTTTCTTT. This encodes CASSFSSEAFF.

V usage is TRBV5-4 and J usage is TRBJ1-1; 7 bases fit TRBD1. Trimming took 4 bases from V and 6 from J; bases not matched to a gene: 6. The CDR3 runs 13 residues. The V gene's germline CDR1 is SGHNT and CDR2 YYREEE (reference sequence). The CDR3 nucleotides are TGTGCCAGCAGCACTGACAGGGTCGCTGAAGCTTTCTTT. Protein: CASSTDRVAEAFF.